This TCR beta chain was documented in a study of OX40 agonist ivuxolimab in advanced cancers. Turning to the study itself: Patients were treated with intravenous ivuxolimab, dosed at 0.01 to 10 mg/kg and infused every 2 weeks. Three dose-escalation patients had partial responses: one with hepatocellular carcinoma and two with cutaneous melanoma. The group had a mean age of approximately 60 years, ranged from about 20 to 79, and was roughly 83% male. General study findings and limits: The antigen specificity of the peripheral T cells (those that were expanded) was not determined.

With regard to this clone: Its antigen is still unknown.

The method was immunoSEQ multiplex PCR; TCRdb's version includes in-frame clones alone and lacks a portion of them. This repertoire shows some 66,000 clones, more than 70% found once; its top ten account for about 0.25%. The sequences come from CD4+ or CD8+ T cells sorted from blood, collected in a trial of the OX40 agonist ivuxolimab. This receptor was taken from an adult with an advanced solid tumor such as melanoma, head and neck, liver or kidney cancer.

The CDR3 nucleotides are TGTGCCAGCAGTGTTCCTAACACCGGGGAGCTGTTTTTT. It translates to CASSVPNTGELFF. The chain has TRBV6-1 and TRBJ2-2; no reliable D call. This CDR3 has 13 residues. Trimming shortened V by 4 bases and J by 2 bases, and 5 bases separated the two germline ends. From germline, CDR1 is MNHNS and CDR2 SASEGT.